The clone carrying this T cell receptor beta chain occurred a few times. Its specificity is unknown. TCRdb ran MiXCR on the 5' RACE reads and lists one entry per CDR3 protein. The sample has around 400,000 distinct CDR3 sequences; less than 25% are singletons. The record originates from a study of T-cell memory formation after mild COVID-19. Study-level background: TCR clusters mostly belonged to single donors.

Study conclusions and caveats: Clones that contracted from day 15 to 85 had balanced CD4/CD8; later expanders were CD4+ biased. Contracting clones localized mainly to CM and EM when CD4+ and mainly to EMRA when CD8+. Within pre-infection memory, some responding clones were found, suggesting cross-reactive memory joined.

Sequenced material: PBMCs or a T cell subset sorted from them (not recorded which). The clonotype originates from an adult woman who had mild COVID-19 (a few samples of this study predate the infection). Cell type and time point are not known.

CDR3 amino acids: CSVRAAGELFF. The CDR3 nucleotides read TGCAGCGTCCGGGCGGCCGGGGAGCTGTTTTTT. V is TRBV29-1 and J is TRBJ2-2; no reliable D call. Germline V lookup: CDR1 SQVTM, CDR2 ANQGSEA. CDR3 size: 11 residues. Deletions cut 6 bases from V and 6 bases from J, with 8 bases between.